This TCR beta chain was recovered during a study of radiotherapy plus CTLA-4 blockade in lung cancer. The wider study: Patients showed objective responses in roughly 18% of cases and disease control in just over 30%. General study findings and limits: Following radiotherapy plus ipilimumab, tumor-derived TCR clones expanded in the blood.

This clone appeared a few times. Its antigen is currently unknown. Some clones are missing from TCRdb's copy, which holds only in-frame ones; the method was immunoSEQ multiplex PCR. The sample lists about 100,000 clones, roughly 80% seen once, with 0.84% in the top ten. Participants had chemo-refractory metastatic non-small-cell lung cancer and were treated with focal radiation plus ipilimumab CTLA-4 blockade. V was pared by 5 bases and J by 1 base, with 7 bases of the junction left unmatched. Germline values: CDR1 SEHNR, CDR2 FQNEAQ (reference sequence). The CDR3 runs to 15 residues. Material: peripheral blood, obtained from a patient treated with radiotherapy plus ipilimumab. This sequence was found in a human donor with non-small cell lung cancer who had stable disease on radiotherapy plus ipilimumab. This chain connects TRBV7-9 to TRBJ1-1; 7 positions agree with TRBD1. The CDR3 loop reads CASSTRGGSNTEAFF. Here the CDR3 DNA reads TGTGCCAGCAGCACCAGAGGGGGCTCGAACACTGAAGCTTTCTTT.